The 27 T cell receptor beta chains listed next were all sequenced from one sample in a study of identical twins. Using its own MiXCR run on the 5' RACE reads, TCRdb lists one record per CDR3 protein. Here the sample spans roughly 690,000 distinct CDR3 sequences, about 20% being singletons. Another study also made use of these data, one on T cells expressing NK-cell markers.

The sample consisted of PBMCs. These receptors originate from a woman between 18 and 30 years old in good health.

This clonotype was found many times. The chain has TRBV5-1 and TRBJ2-2; no firm D call. The V end lost 0 bases, the J end lost 5 bases, and 2 bases lay between the germline ends. The CDR3 length is 12 residues. From germline, CDR1 is SGHRS and CDR2 YFSETQ. CDR3 sequence (DNA): TGCGCCAGCAGCTTGGAAACCGGGGAGCTGTTTTTT. Its protein is CASSLETGELFF.

The chain links TRBV5-1 to TRBJ2-1; 8 bases align to TRBD2. The CDR3 runs to 15 residues. Per germline, CDR1 SGHRS and CDR2 YFSETQ. The V segment lost 4 bases and the J segment 1 base; nucleotides outside the gene matches: 4. The CDR3 reads CASSEVAGSYNEQFF. The CDR3 DNA follows: TGCGCCAGCAGCGAGGTAGCGGGGTCCTACAATGAGCAGTTCTTC.

V gene TRBV7-9 combines with J gene TRBJ2-4, with D unclear. Looked up from germline, CDR1 is SEHNR and CDR2 is FQNEAQ (reference sequence). CDR3 length: 14 residues. Trimming pared 5 bases from V and 9 bases from J, leaving 17 bases between. The DNA for the CDR3 is TGTGCCAGCAGCCCCGCCCGGAGTCCCCCCATTCAGTACTTC. Protein: CASSPARSPPIQYF.

Only a few counts were recorded for this clonotype. The rearrangement joins TRBV7-2 to TRBJ2-3, with a weak D call TRBD2 (6 bases). Germline V gives CDR1 SGHTA, CDR2 FQGNSA. This CDR3 is 14 amino acids long. Trimming stripped 5 bases from V and 6 bases from J, with 15 bases between. This CDR3 is CASSPAGAGDTQYF. The CDR3 DNA reads TGTGCCAGCAGCCCGGCCGGGGCGGGGGATACGCAGTATTTT.

This clonotype was observed a handful of times. The V gene is TRBV20-1, the J gene TRBJ2-2; a weak D match, TRBD1 (5 bases). The CDR3 sequence is 15 residues long. V dropped 0 bases and J dropped 1 base, with 9 bases sitting between them. From germline, CDR1 is DFQATT and CDR2 SNEGSKA (reference sequence). This chain's CDR3 is CSARDATGNTGELFF. Here the CDR3 DNA reads TGCAGTGCTAGAGATGCCACAGGGAACACCGGGGAGCTGTTTTTT.

The V and J genes are TRBV5-6 and TRBJ2-7; D might be TRBD2 (5 bases). Trimming stripped 0 bases from V and 3 bases from J, with 10 bases between. The germline V gene encodes CDR1 SGHDT and CDR2 YYEEEE. The CDR3 contains 14 residues. CDR3 in DNA: TGTGCCAGCAGCTTGGGGGCGGGCCACTACGAGCAGTACTTC. Amino acid sequence: CASSLGAGHYEQYF.

This chain joins TRBV20-1 and TRBJ2-3; D is possibly TRBD1 (6 bases). The CDR3 length is 14 residues. CDR1 and CDR2 (germline): DFQATT, SNEGSKA (reference sequence). Trimming left V 7 bases short and J 3 bases short, with 17 bases between. This chain's CDR3 is CSGFAGDRTDTQYF. Written as DNA, the CDR3 is TGCAGTGGGTTCGCAGGGGATCGGACAGATACGCAGTATTTT.

This clonotype was counted at least ten times. The chain joins TRBV5-1 to TRBJ2-7; 10 positions agree with TRBD1. V lost 4 bases, J lost 2 bases, and 3 bases stayed unmatched. The germline V gene encodes CDR1 SGHRS and CDR2 YFSETQ. There are 14 residues in the CDR3. Written as DNA, the CDR3 is TGCGCCAGCAGCGGGACAGGGGACGCCTACGAGCAGTACTTC. It is translated as CASSGTGDAYEQYF.

The chain couples TRBV10-3 to TRBJ2-7; TRBD1 might be the D (5 bases). V gave up 8 bases and J gave up 5 bases, with 10 bases separating them. The V gene's germline CDR1 is ENHRY and CDR2 SYGVKD. The CDR3 sequence is 11 residues long. Here the CDR3 reads CAIQGGNEQYF. In DNA form, the CDR3 reads TGTGCCATCCAGGGTGGGAACGAGCAGTACTTC.

This chain joins TRBV6-1 and TRBJ2-7; 8 positions agree with TRBD2. Germline values: CDR1 MNHNS, CDR2 SASEGT. CDR3 length: 15 amino acids. V lost 7 bases, J lost 1 base, and 9 bases stayed unmatched. The DNA of the CDR3 is TGTGCCAGCAAAGGTCGGCTAGCGGGTTCCTACGAGCAGTACTTC. It translates to CASKGRLAGSYEQYF.

The chain links TRBV7-6 to TRBJ1-2, with D unresolved. Trimming stripped 4 bases from V and 6 bases from J, with 12 bases between. The germline gives CDR1 SGHVS, CDR2 FNYEAQ. The CDR3 is 13 residues long. In DNA form, the CDR3 reads TGTGCCAGCAGCTCTTCCATACAGCATGGCTACACCTTC. It encodes CASSSSIQHGYTF.

This clonotype was detected a few times. This chain links TRBV29-1 with TRBJ2-1; TRBD2 might be the D (6 bases). V lost 5 bases, J lost 9 bases, and 23 bases lay in between. The CDR3 has 15 amino acids. The V gene's germline CDR1 is SQVTM and CDR2 ANQGSEA. CDR3 in amino acids: CSVKGGGTMGSEQFF. In DNA, the CDR3 is TGCAGCGTTAAGGGCGGCGGGACCATGGGTAGTGAGCAGTTCTTC.

This clonotype was observed a few times. CDR3 residues: CASRYRDRVFNEQFF. The CDR3 DNA is TGTGCCAGCCGATACCGGGACAGGGTTTTTAATGAGCAGTTCTTC. V gene TRBV27 combines with J gene TRBJ2-1, with 9 bases aligning to TRBD1. The CDR3 runs to 15 residues. The germline CDR1 and CDR2 sequences are MNHEY and SMNVEV (reference sequence). J was trimmed by 7 bases and V by 8 bases; bases with no gene match: 12.

This clonotype was seen a few times. The CDR3, as DNA: TGTGCCAGCAGTTTCCTTCCCGACTCCACAGATACGCAGTATTTT. Its protein is CASSFLPDSTDTQYF. V and J are TRBV6-5 and TRBJ2-3; D uncertain. There are 15 residues in the CDR3. Germline V CDR1 and CDR2: MNHEY, SVGAGI. The V end was cut by 4 bases, the J end by 2 bases, with 13 bases between.

J is TRBJ2-1 and V is TRBV7-9; no clear D gene. The germline V gene has CDR1 SEHNR and CDR2 FQNEAQ (reference sequence). The CDR3 totals 14 residues. Trimming left V 9 bases short and J 8 bases short, with 20 bases between. Here the CDR3 reads CARSLRASSYEQFF. The CDR3 DNA is TGTGCCAGGAGCCTTAGGGCTAGTAGCTATGAGCAGTTCTTC. The full variable domain, rest sourced from reference TRBV7-9 and TRBJ2-1, is DTGVSQNPRHKITKRGQNVTFRCDPISEHNRLYWYRQTLGQGPEFLTYFQNEAQLEKSRLLSDRFSAERPKGSFSTLEIQRTEQGDSAMYLCARSLRASSYEQFFGPGTRLTVL.

In nucleotides, the CDR3 is TGCAGTGCTAGTGCAACCGACCTTAGCACAGATACGCAGTATTTT. Amino acid sequence: CSASATDLSTDTQYF. This chain connects TRBV20-1 to TRBJ2-3; D is ambiguous. V gave up 3 bases and J gave up 0 bases, with 13 bases separating them. The CDR3 consists of 15 residues. Germline V gene sequence: CDR1 DFQATT, CDR2 SNEGSKA (reference sequence).

This clonotype has ten or more counts. V is TRBV10-3 and J is TRBJ2-7; TRBD1 is a possible D gene (5 bases). This CDR3 has 16 residues. Trimming removed 2 bases from V and 0 bases from J, with 14 bases in between. CDR1 is ENHRY, CDR2 SYGVKD, per germline. CDR3 protein: CAISEPRQISSYEQYF. The DNA for the CDR3 is TGTGCCATCAGTGAGCCAAGACAGATCAGCTCCTACGAGCAGTACTTC.

This clonotype has a handful of counts. The rearrangement links TRBV20-1 to TRBJ1-4, with D uncertain. Germline V gene sequence: CDR1 DFQATT, CDR2 SNEGSKA (reference sequence). The CDR3 contains 13 residues. The ends were cut back, 4 bases at V and 6 bases at J, with 12 bases in the middle. The CDR3 region is CSANLGGHEKLFF. Written as DNA, the CDR3 is TGCAGTGCTAATCTCGGAGGGCATGAAAAACTGTTTTTT.

In its sample, this clonotype was seen a few times. This chain connects TRBV6-5 to TRBJ1-1, with no clear D. V lost 0 bases and J 2 bases, leaving 16 bases between the germline ends. The CDR3 has 17 amino acids. Germline assignment: CDR1 MNHEY and CDR2 SVGAGI. The CDR3 is CASSYSIGPTLNTEAFF. CDR3 DNA sequence: TGTGCCAGCAGTTACTCTATAGGCCCAACTCTCAACACTGAAGCTTTCTTT.

A few counts support this clonotype. The V gene is TRBV7-9, the J gene TRBJ2-2; D remains ambiguous. CDR3 size: 16 residues. CDR1 is SEHNR and CDR2 is FQNEAQ in the germline V gene (reference sequence). The V end lost 3 bases, the J end lost 2 bases, and 13 bases lay between the germline ends. Written as DNA, the CDR3 is TGTGCCAGCAGCTTGATCCCAGCACCTAACACCGGGGAGCTGTTTTTT. As protein: CASSLIPAPNTGELFF.

The chain uses TRBV7-9 and TRBJ1-2, with no clear D. This CDR3 comprises 15 residues. Germline V CDR1 and CDR2: SEHNR, FQNEAQ (reference sequence). V lost 3 bases and J 4 bases, leaving 15 bases between the germline ends. Here the CDR3 DNA reads TGTGCCAGCAGCTTGACCTGGGCTCCTCCCTATGGCTACACCTTC. It encodes CASSLTWAPPYGYTF. The whole variable domain, filled in from reference TRBV7-9 and TRBJ1-2, reads DTGVSQNPRHKITKRGQNVTFRCDPISEHNRLYWYRQTLGQGPEFLTYFQNEAQLEKSRLLSDRFSAERPKGSFSTLEIQRTEQGDSAMYLCASSLTWAPPYGYTFGSGTRLTVV.

This clonotype was observed a few times. The gene calls are TRBV5-1 and TRBJ2-7; D is undetermined. Germline values: CDR1 SGHRS, CDR2 YFSETQ. V gave up 4 bases and J gave up 6 bases, with 20 bases separating them. The CDR3 totals 15 residues. The CDR3 protein is CASSPHEGPISEQYF. In DNA, the CDR3 is TGCGCCAGCAGCCCCCATGAAGGTCCCATTTCCGAGCAGTACTTC.

This clonotype was seen many times. V gene TRBV20-1 combines with J gene TRBJ2-1, with D perhaps matching TRBD2 (6 bases). Germline CDR1 DFQATT, CDR2 SNEGSKA (reference sequence). V was cut by 3 bases and J by 7 bases, with 22 bases left in between. The CDR3 runs to 16 residues. CDR3 DNA sequence: TGCAGTGCTAGGCGGGGTGGGATCGAGGGGAGGAATGAGCAGTTCTTC. Protein product: CSARRGGIEGRNEQFF.

This clonotype came up many times. The rearrangement joins TRBV20-1 to TRBJ2-7; no clear D gene. The CDR3 length is 15 residues. The ends were cut back, 5 bases at V and 3 bases at J, with 20 bases in the middle. CDR1 DFQATT and CDR2 SNEGSKA come from the germline V gene (reference sequence). The CDR3 loop reads CSARDTASHGYEQYF. The CDR3 nucleotides are TGCAGTGCTCGTGACACAGCTTCCCACGGCTACGAGCAGTACTTC.

This sequence joins TRBV29-1 and TRBJ2-3; D possibly corresponds to TRBD2 (6 bases). The germline gives CDR1 SQVTM, CDR2 ANQGSEA. Trimming took off 0 bases at V and 1 base at J, with 11 bases between the two ends. The CDR3 has 15 residues. The CDR3 DNA reads TGCAGCGTTGAAGAGCGGGGCATGGGCACAGATACGCAGTATTTT. Protein: CSVEERGMGTDTQYF.

The sample holds a few counts of this clonotype. The V gene is TRBV7-9, the J gene TRBJ2-7; no clear D. The CDR3 totals 12 residues. The V and J ends lost 5 bases and 4 bases respectively, with 9 bases between them. Germline V gene data show CDR1 as SEHNR and CDR2 as FQNEAQ (reference sequence). CDR3 residues: CASSTYSYEQYF. In nucleotides, the CDR3 is TGTGCCAGCAGCACATACAGTTACGAGCAGTACTTC.

The chain has TRBV2 and TRBJ1-1; D unclear. V shed 4 bases and J shed 1 base, with 13 bases lying between them. Germline V gene sequence: CDR1 SNHLY, CDR2 FYNNEI. This CDR3 comprises 15 residues. CDR3 in DNA: TGTGCCAGCAGTGCAGAAGGAATCACGAACACTGAAGCTTTCTTT. Translated, it gives CASSAEGITNTEAFF.